The T cell receptor beta chain under discussion was sequenced for a study of blood T cell repertoires in COVID-19. Overall study context: Material from acute and convalescent COVID-19 was sourced from the United States, Italy and Spain.

Germline CDR1 and CDR2: SGHNT and YENEEA. This CDR3 has 15 residues. Authors' processing steps: Scientists estimated how many nucleated cells there were by amplifying reference gene primers. Clones were sequenced by immunoSEQ multiplex PCR, and TCRdb holds only the in-frame ones, with some missing. The V and J calls and clone size are taken from that table; D and trimming were inferred from the DNA. The sample consists of hundreds of thousands of clones, approximately 91% of them appearing once. The clonotype originates from a man younger than 30 with active or convalescent COVID-19. The chain employs TRBV11-3 and TRBJ1-3; possible D gene TRBD1, 6 bases. Sample: peripheral blood. The CDR3 protein is CAHKAPGHSGNTIYF. CDR3 bases: TGTGCTCACAAGGCTCCGGGACATTCTGGAAACACCATATATTTT.